The 15 T cell receptor beta chains given below trace back to one sample, sequenced in a study of regulatory T cells in long-lasting Graves disease. Relying on iRepertoire HTBI primers and Arm-PCR of CDR3 regions, the team built TCR beta libraries. TCRdb itself ran the multiplex PCR reads through MiXCR, one entry per CDR3 protein. The table shows hundreds of thousands of distinct CDR3 sequences, with around an eighth occurring only once. Time point specified: newly diagnosed GD, antithyroid drugs for less than 3 months. From PBMCs, RNA was extracted and then used to make the TCR library. This sample was shared with a second study, whose subject was T cells in Graves' hyperthyroidism and ophthalmopathy.

Material: peripheral blood mononuclear cells (PBMCs), obtained at new diagnosis, from a patient treated with antithyroid drugs. All receptors come from a man aged 25 to 45 with Graves disease.

The table lists this clonotype with many counts. The J gene is TRBJ2-5, the V gene TRBV12-3 or TRBV12-4; D uncertain. Trimming took off 5 bases at V and 4 bases at J, with 11 bases between the two ends. CDR3 length equals 13 residues. As DNA, the CDR3 is TGTGCCAGCAGTAGCACCTGGGGAGAGACCCAGTACTTC. Translating it yields CASSSTWGETQYF.

On this clonotype itself: This clone may be a read error of a much larger clone one base away. V and J are TRBV19 and TRBJ1-1; D is undetermined. V dropped 0 bases and J dropped 6 bases, with 11 bases sitting between them. The CDR3 runs 14 residues. The germline gives CDR1 LNHDA, CDR2 SQIVND (reference sequence). CDR3 in DNA: TGTGCCAGTAGTATAGATTCAGCGGACGCTGAAGCTTTCTTT. Translation: CASSIDSADAEAFF. Looking up the rest from reference TRBV19 and TRBJ1-1 gives the full variable domain: DGGITQSPKYLFRKEGQNVTLSCEQNLNHDAMYWYRQDPGQGLRLIYYSQIVNDFQKGDIAEGYSVSREKKESFPLTVTSAQKNPTAFYLCASSIDSADAEAFFGQGTRLTVV.

This clonotype was observed a handful of times. This chain uses TRBV5-4 with TRBJ2-1; D might be TRBD2 (5 bases). Germline CDR1 SGHNT, CDR2 YYREEE (reference sequence). Trimming took off 0 bases at V and 6 bases at J, with 10 bases between the two ends. This CDR3 contains 14 residues. CDR3 DNA: TGTGCCAGCAGCTTGGTGGACTTCCCCAATGAGCAGTTCTTC. This sequence encodes CASSLVDFPNEQFF.

This clonotype was seen a few times. The V gene is TRBV14, the J gene TRBJ2-6, with D hard to call. Trimming removed 5 bases from V and 0 bases from J, with 5 bases in between. CDR3 length: 14 residues. Germline CDR1 and CDR2: SGHDN and FVKESK. The CDR3 DNA is TGTGCCAGCAGCTCTAACTCTGGGGCCAACGTCCTGACTTTC. This sequence encodes CASSSNSGANVLTF.

There are many counts of this clonotype. The gene calls are TRBV15 and TRBJ2-3; TRBD2 agrees at 7 bases. The V and J ends lost 0 bases and 1 base, in that order; junction bases with no gene match: 1. In germline, CDR1 is LNHNV, CDR2 YYDKDF (reference sequence). There are 15 residues in the CDR3. For the CDR3, the DNA is TGTGCCACCAGCAGAGATCTAGCGGGCACAGATACGCAGTATTTT. Residues: CATSRDLAGTDTQYF. Together with reference TRBV15 and TRBJ2-3, the CDR3 gives the full variable domain: DAMVIQNPRYQVTQFGKPVTLSCSQTLNHNVMYWYQQKSSQAPKLLFHYYDKDFNNEADTPDNFQSRRPNTSFCFLDIRSPGLGDTAMYLCATSRDLAGTDTQYFGPGTRLTVL.

This clonotype was seen repeatedly, ten times or more. V gene TRBV15 combines with J gene TRBJ2-1; no clear D gene. V was shortened by 0 bases and J by 0 bases, with 9 bases between the two germline ends. The CDR3 consists of 16 residues. Germline V gene lookup returns CDR1 LNHNV and CDR2 YYDKDF (reference sequence). For the CDR3, the DNA is TGTGCCACCAGCAGAGATTCTGGCCCCTCCTACAATGAGCAGTTCTTC. This sequence encodes CATSRDSGPSYNEQFF.

Many counts were recorded for this clonotype. The chain employs TRBV12-3 or TRBV12-4 and TRBJ1-1, with 7 bases matching TRBD1. The CDR3 loop spans 15 amino acids. The V segment lost 4 bases and the J segment 3 bases; nucleotides outside the gene matches: 8. The chain's CDR3 is CASSSPPDRDTEAFF. The CDR3 bases are TGTGCCAGCAGTTCCCCCCCCGACAGGGACACTGAAGCTTTCTTT.

The chain combines TRBV6-1 with TRBJ1-5; TRBD1 matches at 9 bases. CDR1 and CDR2 (germline): MNHNS, SASEGT. The junction had 3 bases not matched to a gene; V was cut back by 4 bases and J by 5 bases. This CDR3 has 14 residues. CDR3 DNA: TGTGCCAGCAGTGGACAGGGGGAAGATCAGCCCCAGCATTTT. Its translation is CASSGQGEDQPQHF.

This clonotype was seen ten or more times. The genes are TRBV20-1 and TRBJ2-1; 9 nucleotides align to TRBD2. Germline V CDR1 and CDR2: DFQATT, SNEGSKA (reference sequence). CDR3 length: 15 amino acids. The V segment lost 3 bases and the J segment 9 bases; nucleotides outside the gene matches: 12. The CDR3 sequence is CSASRGAGGPREQFF. CDR3 coding DNA: TGCAGTGCTAGTAGGGGGGCGGGAGGGCCCCGTGAGCAGTTCTTC.

The chain is built from TRBV7-9 and TRBJ2-5, with D possibly TRBD2 on 6 matching bases. V was clipped by 5 bases and J by 5 bases, with 15 bases between them. Germline CDR1 and CDR2: SEHNR and FQNEAQ (reference sequence). This CDR3 contains 14 residues. CDR3 in amino acids: CASSRDLGAETQYF. CDR3 nucleotide sequence: TGTGCCAGCAGCCGGGACTTAGGGGCGGAGACCCAGTACTTC.

This clonotype appeared many times. V is TRBV11-2 and J is TRBJ2-3; D is undetermined. V gave up 5 bases and J gave up 0 bases, with 18 bases separating them. The CDR3 is 17 residues long. Germline-derived CDR1 and CDR2 are SGHAT and FQNNGV. The CDR3 loop is CASSPTGAQASTDTQYF. CDR3 DNA: TGTGCCAGCAGCCCCACTGGAGCGCAGGCCAGCACAGATACGCAGTATTTT.

This clonotype was counted at least ten times. The V and J genes are TRBV15 and TRBJ1-1; 7 nucleotides agree with TRBD1. The CDR3 covers 15 residues. Germline CDR1 reads LNHNV; CDR2 reads YYDKDF (reference sequence). V was pared by 2 bases and J by 4 bases, with 7 bases of the junction left unmatched. DNA for the CDR3: TGTGCCACCAGCAGACAGGGGGTTAAAGGCACTGAAGCTTTCTTT. Residues: CATSRQGVKGTEAFF.

The sample holds many counts of this clonotype. The J gene is TRBJ2-4, the V gene TRBV12-5; maybe TRBD1 (5 bases). Trimming pared 0 bases from V and 1 base from J, leaving 10 bases between. From germline, CDR1 is LGHNT and CDR2 FRNRAP. CDR3 length: 16 amino acids. The CDR3 DNA is TGTGCTAGTGGTTTGGTAGTTAGGGGTGCCAAAAACATTCAGTACTTC. Translation: CASGLVVRGAKNIQYF.

V gene TRBV2 combines with J gene TRBJ2-4, with TRBD1 matching 7 bases. There are 13 residues in the CDR3. Losses at the gene ends were 3 bases for V and 6 bases for J; bases not matched to a gene: 2. The germline V gene encodes CDR1 SNHLY and CDR2 FYNNEI. The CDR3 DNA follows: TGTGCCAGCAGTGACGGGACAGCAAACATTCAGTACTTC. As protein: CASSDGTANIQYF.

About this clonotype itself: This likely came from a read error, as a far larger clone is one base away. Here the CDR3 omits its conserved ending phenylalanine or tryptophan, so a read error is the likely source. The rearrangement links TRBV12-3 or TRBV12-4 to TRBJ1-1; possibly TRBD1 for D (6 bases). The CDR3 consists of 13 residues. The germline V and J ends were trimmed by 6 bases and 10 bases, with 18 bases remaining between them. CDR3 sequence reads: CASSSTGRDPAFS. Here the CDR3 DNA reads TGTGCCAGCAGCTCAACAGGGAGGGACCCAGCTTTCTCT.